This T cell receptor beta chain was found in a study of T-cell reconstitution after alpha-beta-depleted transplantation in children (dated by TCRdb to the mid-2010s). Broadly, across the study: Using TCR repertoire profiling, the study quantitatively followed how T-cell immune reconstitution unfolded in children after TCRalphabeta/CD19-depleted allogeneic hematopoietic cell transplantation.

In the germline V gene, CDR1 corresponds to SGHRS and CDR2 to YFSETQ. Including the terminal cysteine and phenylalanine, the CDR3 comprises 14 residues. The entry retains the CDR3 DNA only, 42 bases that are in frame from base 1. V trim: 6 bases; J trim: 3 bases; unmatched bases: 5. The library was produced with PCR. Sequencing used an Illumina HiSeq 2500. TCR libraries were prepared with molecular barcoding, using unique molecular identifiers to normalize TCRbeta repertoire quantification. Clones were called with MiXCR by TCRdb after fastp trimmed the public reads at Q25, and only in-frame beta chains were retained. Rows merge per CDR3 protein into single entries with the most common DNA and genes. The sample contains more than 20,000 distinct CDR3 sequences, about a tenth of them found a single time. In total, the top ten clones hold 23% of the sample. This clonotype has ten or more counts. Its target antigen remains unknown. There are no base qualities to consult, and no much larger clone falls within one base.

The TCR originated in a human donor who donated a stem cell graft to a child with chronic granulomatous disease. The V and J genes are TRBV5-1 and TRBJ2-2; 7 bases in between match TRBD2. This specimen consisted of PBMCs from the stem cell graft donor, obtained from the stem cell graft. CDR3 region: CASNLADHTGELFF. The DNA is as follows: TGCGCCAGCAACCTAGCGGATCACACCGGGGAGCTGTTTTTT.